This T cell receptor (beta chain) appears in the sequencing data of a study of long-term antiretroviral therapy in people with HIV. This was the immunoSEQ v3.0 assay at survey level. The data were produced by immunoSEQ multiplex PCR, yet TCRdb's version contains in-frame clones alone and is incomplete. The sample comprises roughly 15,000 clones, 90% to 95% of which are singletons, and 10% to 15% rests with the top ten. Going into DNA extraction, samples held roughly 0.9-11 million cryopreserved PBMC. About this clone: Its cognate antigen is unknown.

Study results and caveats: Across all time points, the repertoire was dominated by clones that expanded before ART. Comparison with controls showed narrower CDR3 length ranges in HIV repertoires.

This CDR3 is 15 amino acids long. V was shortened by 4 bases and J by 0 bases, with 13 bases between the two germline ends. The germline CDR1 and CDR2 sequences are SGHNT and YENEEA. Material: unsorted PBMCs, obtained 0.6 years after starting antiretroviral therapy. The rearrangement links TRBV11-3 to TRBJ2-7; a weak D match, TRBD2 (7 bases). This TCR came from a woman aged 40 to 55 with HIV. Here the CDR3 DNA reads TGTGCCAGCAGCTCGGGGGGCCCGGGCTCCTACGAGCAGTACTTC. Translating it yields CASSSGGPGSYEQYF.